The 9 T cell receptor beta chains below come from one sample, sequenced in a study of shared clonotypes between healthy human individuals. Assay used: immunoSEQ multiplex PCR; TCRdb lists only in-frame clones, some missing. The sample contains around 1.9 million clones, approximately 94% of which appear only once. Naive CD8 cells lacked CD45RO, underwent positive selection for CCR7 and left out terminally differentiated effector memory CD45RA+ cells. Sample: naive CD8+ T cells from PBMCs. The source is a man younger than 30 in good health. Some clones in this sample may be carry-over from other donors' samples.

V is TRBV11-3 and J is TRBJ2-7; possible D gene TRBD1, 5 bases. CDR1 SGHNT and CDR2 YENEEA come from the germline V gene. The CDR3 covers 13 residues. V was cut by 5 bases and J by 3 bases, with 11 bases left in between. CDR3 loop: CASSPSTDYEQYF. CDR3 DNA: TGTGCCAGCAGCCCTTCGACAGACTACGAGCAGTACTTC.

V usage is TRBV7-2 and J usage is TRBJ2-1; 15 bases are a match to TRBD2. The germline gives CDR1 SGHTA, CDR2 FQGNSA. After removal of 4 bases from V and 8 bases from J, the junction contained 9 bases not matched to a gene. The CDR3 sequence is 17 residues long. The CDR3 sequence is CASSSRTSGRVTYEQFF. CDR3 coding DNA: TGTGCCAGCAGCTCCAGGACTAGCGGGAGGGTAACCTATGAGCAGTTCTTC. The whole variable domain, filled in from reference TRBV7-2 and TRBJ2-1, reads GAGVSQSPSNKVTEKGKDVELRCDPISGHTALYWYRQSLGQGLEFLIYFQGNSAPDKSGLPSDRFSAERTGGSVSTLTIQRTQQEDSAVYLCASSSRTSGRVTYEQFFGPGTRLTVL.

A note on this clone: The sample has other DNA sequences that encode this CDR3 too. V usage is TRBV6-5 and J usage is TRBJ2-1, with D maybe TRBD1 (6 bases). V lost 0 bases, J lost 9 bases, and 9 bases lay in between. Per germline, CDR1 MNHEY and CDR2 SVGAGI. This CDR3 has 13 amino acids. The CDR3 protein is CASSYSIGGEQFF. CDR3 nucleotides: TGTGCCAGCAGTTACTCGATAGGGGGTGAGCAGTTCTTC.

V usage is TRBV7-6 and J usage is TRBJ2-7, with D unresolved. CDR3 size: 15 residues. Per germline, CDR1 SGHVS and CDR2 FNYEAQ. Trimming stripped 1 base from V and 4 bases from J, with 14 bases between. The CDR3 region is CASSLVADLRYEQYF. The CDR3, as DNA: TGTGCCAGCAGCTTAGTGGCGGACCTACGATACGAGCAGTACTTC.

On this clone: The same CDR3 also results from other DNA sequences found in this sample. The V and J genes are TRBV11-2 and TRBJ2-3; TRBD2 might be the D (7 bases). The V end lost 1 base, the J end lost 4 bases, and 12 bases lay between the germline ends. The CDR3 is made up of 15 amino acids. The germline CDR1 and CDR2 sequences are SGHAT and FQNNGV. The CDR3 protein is CASSLGGGRADTQYF. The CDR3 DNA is TGTGCCAGCAGCTTAGGCGGGGGCCGCGCAGATACGCAGTATTTT.

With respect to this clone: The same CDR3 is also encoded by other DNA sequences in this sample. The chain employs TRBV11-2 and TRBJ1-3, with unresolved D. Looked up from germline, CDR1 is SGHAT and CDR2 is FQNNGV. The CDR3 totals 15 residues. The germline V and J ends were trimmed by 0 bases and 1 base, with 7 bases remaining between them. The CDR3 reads CASSLDPTSGNTIYF. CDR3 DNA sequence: TGTGCCAGCAGCTTAGATCCAACATCTGGAAACACCATATATTTT.

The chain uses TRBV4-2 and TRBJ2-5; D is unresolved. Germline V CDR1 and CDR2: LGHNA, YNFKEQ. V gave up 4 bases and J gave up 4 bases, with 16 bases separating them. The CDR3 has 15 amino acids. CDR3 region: CASSLSPTALETQYF. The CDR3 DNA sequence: TGTGCCAGCAGCCTCTCACCCACAGCATTAGAGACCCAGTACTTC.

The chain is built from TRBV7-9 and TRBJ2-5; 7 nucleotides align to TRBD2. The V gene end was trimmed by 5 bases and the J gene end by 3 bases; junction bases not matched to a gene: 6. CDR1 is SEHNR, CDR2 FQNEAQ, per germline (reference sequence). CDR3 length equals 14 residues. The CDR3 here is CASSPSSGKETQYF. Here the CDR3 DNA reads TGTGCCAGCAGCCCCTCTAGCGGAAAAGAGACCCAGTACTTC.

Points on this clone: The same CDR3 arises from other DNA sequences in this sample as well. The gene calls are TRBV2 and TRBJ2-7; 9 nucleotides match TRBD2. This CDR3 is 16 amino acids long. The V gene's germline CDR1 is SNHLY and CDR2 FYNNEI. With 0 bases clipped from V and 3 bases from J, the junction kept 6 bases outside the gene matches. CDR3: CASSEARLAGSYEQYF. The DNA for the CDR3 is TGTGCCAGCAGTGAAGCGCGGCTAGCGGGAAGCTACGAGCAGTACTTC.